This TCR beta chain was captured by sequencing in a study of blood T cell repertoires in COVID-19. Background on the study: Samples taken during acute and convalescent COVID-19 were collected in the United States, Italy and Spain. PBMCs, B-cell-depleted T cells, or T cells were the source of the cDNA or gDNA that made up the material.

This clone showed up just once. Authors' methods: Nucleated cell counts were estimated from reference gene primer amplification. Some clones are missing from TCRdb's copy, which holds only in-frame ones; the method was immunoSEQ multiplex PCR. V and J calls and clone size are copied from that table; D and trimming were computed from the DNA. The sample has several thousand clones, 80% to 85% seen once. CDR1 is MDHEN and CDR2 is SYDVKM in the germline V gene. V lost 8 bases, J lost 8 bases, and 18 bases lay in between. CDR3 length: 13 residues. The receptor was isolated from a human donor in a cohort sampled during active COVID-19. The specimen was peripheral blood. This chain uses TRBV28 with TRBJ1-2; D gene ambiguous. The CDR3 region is CASRKPGSVGYTF. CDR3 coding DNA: TGTGCCAGCCGTAAACCAGGCTCGGTCGGCTACACCTTC.